The T cell receptor (beta chain) under discussion was sequenced for a study of blood T cell repertoires in COVID-19. Study background: Some COVID-19 samples were acute and others convalescent; all came from the United States, Italy and Spain.

Trimming cost V 4 bases and J 2 bases; bases outside gene matches: 2. CDR3 size: 14 residues. Germline V gene lookup returns CDR1 SGHTA and CDR2 FQGNSA. Sequenced by immunoSEQ multiplex PCR; TCRdb stores in-frame clones only, minus some. The data show roughly 280,000 clones, around nine tenths seen once. The specimen was peripheral blood. The receptor was derived from a young woman with COVID-19, enrolled during active disease. V gene TRBV7-2 combines with J gene TRBJ2-1; 7 bases fit TRBD1. This chain's CDR3 is CASSSQGAYNEQFF. In DNA form, the CDR3 reads TGTGCCAGCAGCTCGCAGGGGGCCTACAATGAGCAGTTCTTC.